This T cell receptor beta chain was recovered during a study of blood T cell repertoires in COVID-19. Study-level information: Acute and convalescent COVID-19 samples came from the United States, Italy and Spain.

The CDR3 has 15 residues. V lost 3 bases to trimming and J lost 1 base; unmatched junction nucleotides: 5. Germline CDR1 reads SNHLY; CDR2 reads FYNNEI. In the study's own analysis: Scientists estimated how many nucleated cells there were by amplifying reference gene primers. The method was immunoSEQ multiplex PCR; TCRdb's version includes in-frame clones alone and lacks a portion of them. That table supplies the V and J calls and clone size; D and trimming were determined from the DNA. The sample holds 100,000 to 120,000 clones, approximately 90% seen once. The sequenced sample consisted of peripheral blood. The rearrangement links TRBV2 to TRBJ2-5; 7 nucleotides match TRBD2. The clonotype originates from a woman in her fifties or sixties with acute or convalescent COVID-19. The CDR3 here is CASSEGGGVQETQYF. CDR3 nucleotide sequence: TGTGCCAGCAGTGAGGGCGGGGGAGTCCAAGAGACCCAGTACTTC.